This T cell receptor (beta chain) was retrieved from a study of shared clonotypes between healthy human individuals. About the research overall: Each donor's CD8 memory used one plate, CD8 naive two, each CD4 subset three.

Whole-study findings and limits: Against clonotypes common to all four donors, non-shared ones had lower generation probabilities.

The CDR3 spans 16 residues. V lost 4 bases, J lost 0 bases, and 17 bases lay in between. Per the germline V gene, CDR1 is GTSNPN and CDR2 is SVGIG (reference sequence). Deep-level assay runs were performed. The input for sorted-subset replicate PCRs was approximately 190 ng DNA, some 30,000 T cell genomes. Assay: immunoSEQ multiplex PCR; the TCRdb copy retains only in-frame clones and omits some. The sample gives a few million clones, roughly 92% of which show up once; more than 0.12% is in the top ten. Comment on this clone: What it binds is unknown.

The receptor was isolated from a man aged 18 to 30 in good health. The sequencing input was naive CD4+ T cells sorted from blood. Documented subset: CD45RA+ positively selected. The chain has TRBV30 and TRBJ2-3; tentative D call: TRBD1 (6 bases). CDR3 DNA: TGTGCCTGGAACATACAGGGCCCTCTGAGCACAGATACGCAGTATTTT. Translation: CAWNIQGPLSTDTQYF.